This T cell receptor beta chain was captured in a study of technical replicates of blood from a few donors. Some clones are missing from TCRdb's copy, which holds only in-frame ones; the method was immunoSEQ multiplex PCR. Among about 56,000 clones listed, about 94% were seen once. The source of this sequence is a human donor in good health. Some clones in this sample may be carry-over from other donors' samples. The material sequenced was PBMCs.

The CDR3: CASSGLRSTDTQYF. Here the CDR3 DNA reads TGTGCCAGCAGCGGGCTAAGAAGCACAGATACGCAGTATTTT. This sequence joins TRBV11-2 and TRBJ2-3; no clear D. Germline V gene sequence: CDR1 SGHAT, CDR2 FQNNGV. V gave up 5 bases and J gave up 0 bases, with 9 bases separating them. The CDR3 covers 14 residues.